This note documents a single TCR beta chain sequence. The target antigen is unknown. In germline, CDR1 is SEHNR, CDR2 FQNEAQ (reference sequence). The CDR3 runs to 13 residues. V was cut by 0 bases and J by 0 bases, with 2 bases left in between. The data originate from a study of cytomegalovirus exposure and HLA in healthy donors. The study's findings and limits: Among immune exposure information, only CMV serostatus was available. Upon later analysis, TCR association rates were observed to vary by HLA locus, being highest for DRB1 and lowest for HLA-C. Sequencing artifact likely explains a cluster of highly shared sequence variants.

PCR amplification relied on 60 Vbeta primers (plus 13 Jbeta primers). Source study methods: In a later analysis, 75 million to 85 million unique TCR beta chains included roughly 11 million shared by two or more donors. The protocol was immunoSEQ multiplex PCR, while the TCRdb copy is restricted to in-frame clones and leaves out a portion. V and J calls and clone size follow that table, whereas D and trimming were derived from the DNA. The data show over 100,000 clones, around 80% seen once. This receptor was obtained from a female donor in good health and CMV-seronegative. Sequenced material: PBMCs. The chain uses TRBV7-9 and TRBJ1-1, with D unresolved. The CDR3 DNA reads TGTGCCAGCAGCTTAGCTATGAACACTGAAGCTTTCTTT. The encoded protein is CASSLAMNTEAFF. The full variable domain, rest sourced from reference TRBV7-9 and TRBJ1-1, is DTGVSQNPRHKITKRGQNVTFRCDPISEHNRLYWYRQTLGQGPEFLTYFQNEAQLEKSRLLSDRFSAERPKGSFSTLEIQRTEQGDSAMYLCASSLAMNTEAFFGQGTRLTVV.